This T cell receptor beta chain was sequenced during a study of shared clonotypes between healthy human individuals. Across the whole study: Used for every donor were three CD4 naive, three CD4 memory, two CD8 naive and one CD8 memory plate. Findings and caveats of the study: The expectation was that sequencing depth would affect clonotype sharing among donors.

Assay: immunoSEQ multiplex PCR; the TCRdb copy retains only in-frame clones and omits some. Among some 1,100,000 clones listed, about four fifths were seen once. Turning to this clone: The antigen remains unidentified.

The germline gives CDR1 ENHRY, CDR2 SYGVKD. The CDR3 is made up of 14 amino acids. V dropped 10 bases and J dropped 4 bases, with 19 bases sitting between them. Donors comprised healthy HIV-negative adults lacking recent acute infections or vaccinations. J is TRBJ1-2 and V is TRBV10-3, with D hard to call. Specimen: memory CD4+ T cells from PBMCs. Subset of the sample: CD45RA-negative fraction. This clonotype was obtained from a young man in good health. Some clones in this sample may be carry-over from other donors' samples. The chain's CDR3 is CATKTGIQAYGYTF. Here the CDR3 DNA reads TGTGCCACGAAAACGGGGATTCAAGCCTATGGCTACACCTTC.